This T cell receptor (beta chain) was captured by sequencing in a study of blood T cell repertoires in COVID-19. Study overall: The samples span acute and convalescent COVID-19 from the United States, Italy and Spain.

In the authors' workflow: Quantification of nucleated cells was approximated via reference gene primer amplification. This table comes from immunoSEQ multiplex PCR, and its TCRdb copy is limited to in-frame clones, with some not included. V, J and clone size reflect that table, while D and trimming were determined from the DNA. The sample has about 88,000 clones; 88% are singletons. CDR3 length equals 15 residues. V shed 3 bases and J 4 bases; nucleotides not matched to a gene: 8. Germline CDR1 is LGHDT and CDR2 is YNNKEL (reference sequence). The source is an elderly man with acute or convalescent COVID-19. The sample consisted of peripheral blood. The V call is TRBV3-1 (or the pseudogene TRBV3-2), the J call TRBJ1-1, with 7 positions matching TRBD1. This CDR3 reads CASSHRDAGGTEAFF. Written as DNA, the CDR3 is TGTGCCAGCAGCCACCGAGACGCAGGGGGCACTGAAGCTTTCTTT.